Listed here are 29 T cell receptor beta chains from one sample, sequenced in a study of CD8 T cells in Susac syndrome. An input of 0.5 to 1 ug of RNA was subjected to reverse transcription using random hexamers. TCRdb fed the immunoSEQ multiplex PCR reads into MiXCR, producing one record per CDR3 protein. The data contain approximately 190,000 distinct CDR3 sequences, around 95% of them seen just once; the ten biggest clones take up approximately 0.1%. The sequenced sample was CD4+ T cells from PBMCs. The receptors were gathered from a human donor with Susac syndrome.

J is TRBJ2-4 and V is TRBV10-3; D may correspond to TRBD1 or TRBD2 (5 bases each). Germline loops: CDR1 ENHRY, CDR2 SYGVKD. Trimming cost V 5 bases and J 0 bases, with 14 bases left between them. The CDR3 is 16 amino acids. The DNA for the CDR3 is TGTGCCATCAGTCAGGGACCTTCGATAGCCAAAAACATTCAGTACTTC. It codes for CAISQGPSIAKNIQYF.

This sequence joins TRBV30 and TRBJ2-4; D remains ambiguous. Trimming left V 0 bases short and J 0 bases short, with 0 bases between. This CDR3 is 12 amino acids long. CDR1 GTSNPN and CDR2 SVGIG come from the germline V gene (reference sequence). The CDR3 coding sequence is TGTGCCTGGAGTGTAGCCAAAAACATTCAGTACTTC. Translated: CAWSVAKNIQYF.

The chain joins TRBV29-1 to TRBJ2-6; D remains ambiguous. CDR3 length: 14 residues. The V gene's germline CDR1 is SQVTM and CDR2 ANQGSEA. Trimming pared 5 bases from V and 4 bases from J, leaving 12 bases between. The CDR3 DNA reads TGCAGCGTTCTGAGAGGTGTAGGGGCCAACGTCCTGACTTTC. The encoded protein is CSVLRGVGANVLTF.

The chain employs TRBV5-1 and TRBJ2-7; the D is unclear. CDR3 size: 13 residues. V shed 2 bases and J shed 4 bases, with 10 bases lying between them. From germline, CDR1 is SGHRS and CDR2 YFSETQ. The CDR3 sequence is CASSLPSHYEQYF. The CDR3 DNA sequence: TGCGCCAGCAGCTTACCCTCGCATTACGAGCAGTACTTC.

The chain carries TRBV10-3 and TRBJ2-2; D perhaps matches TRBD2 (6 bases). Germline V gene sequence: CDR1 ENHRY, CDR2 SYGVKD. This CDR3 is 14 amino acids long. V lost 4 bases and J lost 4, with 10 bases in between. The CDR3, as DNA: TGTGCCATCAGTGCCGTGGGGGGCACCGGGGAGCTGTTTTTT. Amino acid sequence: CAISAVGGTGELFF.

This chain links TRBV29-1 with TRBJ2-7; D is unresolved. CDR3 length: 12 residues. V lost 6 bases and J lost 2, with 11 bases in between. CDR1 is SQVTM and CDR2 is ANQGSEA in the germline V gene. In DNA form, the CDR3 reads TGCAGCGTAACCGACGGAGCCTACGAGCAGTACTTC. As protein: CSVTDGAYEQYF.

This clonotype was seen only once. This chain connects TRBV7-8 to TRBJ2-7; tentatively, D is TRBD1 (7 bases). This CDR3 region has 15 residues. Per germline, CDR1 SGHVS and CDR2 FQNEAQ. Trimming removed 5 bases at V and 2 bases at J, with 16 bases between. CDR3 sequence: CASSARDSVAYEQYF. In DNA, the CDR3 is TGTGCCAGCAGCGCGCGGGACAGCGTTGCCTACGAGCAGTACTTC.

This chain links TRBV27 with TRBJ2-3, with D maybe TRBD2 (6 bases). The germline V and J ends were trimmed by 5 bases and 5 bases, with 11 bases remaining between them. Germline V gives CDR1 MNHEY, CDR2 SMNVEV (reference sequence). CDR3 length: 13 amino acids. In nucleotides, the CDR3 is TGTGCCAGCAGTCATAGCGGTGAAGATACGCAGTATTTT. This gives the protein CASSHSGEDTQYF.

This sequence joins TRBV20-1 and TRBJ2-4, with D tentatively TRBD2 (5 bases). Germline-derived CDR1 and CDR2 are DFQATT and SNEGSKA (reference sequence). The length of the CDR3 is 15 residues. V gave up 3 bases and J gave up 0 bases, with 12 bases separating them. CDR3 sequence reads: CSARRLAEAKNIQYF. For the CDR3, the DNA is TGCAGTGCTAGGAGGCTAGCAGAAGCCAAAAACATTCAGTACTTC.

In this sample, this clonotype turned up once. The rearrangement joins TRBV30 to TRBJ2-7; possibly TRBD1 or TRBD2 for D (6 bases each). V lost 4 bases and J lost 4, with 17 bases in between. The length of the CDR3 is 14 residues. The germline V gene has CDR1 GTSNPN and CDR2 SVGIG (reference sequence). The CDR3 coding sequence is TGTGCCTGGATGTTGTCGGGGGCTATATACGAGCAGTACTTC. Its protein product is CAWMLSGAIYEQYF.

The rearrangement uses TRBV7-9 and TRBJ2-3, with D unresolved. V lost 5 bases and J lost 6, with 15 bases in between. CDR3 length: 14 amino acids. Germline V gene sequence: CDR1 SEHNR, CDR2 FQNEAQ (reference sequence). The DNA of the CDR3 is TGTGCCAGCAGCCCCCTAACTCGCCCCGATACGCAGTATTTT. Protein sequence: CASSPLTRPDTQYF.

V usage is TRBV6-5 and J usage is TRBJ1-4; D is undetermined. From germline, CDR1 is MNHEY and CDR2 SVGAGI. This CDR3 comprises 13 residues. V lost 3 bases to trimming and J lost 8 bases, with 10 bases between them. The chain's CDR3 is CASSYRGEEKLFF. Here the CDR3 DNA reads TGTGCCAGCAGTTATAGAGGAGAGGAAAAACTGTTTTTT.

As DNA, the CDR3 is TGTGCCTGGAGTTGGGAACAGGGGTGGCTCGGCTACACCTTC. This sequence encodes CAWSWEQGWLGYTF. The chain links TRBV30 to TRBJ1-2, with TRBD1 matching 7 bases. The CDR3 consists of 14 residues. Germline CDR1 GTSNPN, CDR2 SVGIG (reference sequence). The V segment lost 2 bases and the J segment 8 bases; nucleotides outside the gene matches: 11.

The gene calls are TRBV19 and TRBJ2-7; TRBD1 agrees at 9 bases. The germline V gene encodes CDR1 LNHDA and CDR2 SQIVND (reference sequence). After removal of 4 bases from V and 5 bases from J, the junction contained 6 bases not matched to a gene. CDR3 size: 14 residues. The CDR3 sequence is CASSSWDRAHEQYF. CDR3 nucleotide sequence: TGTGCCAGTAGTAGCTGGGACAGGGCCCACGAGCAGTACTTC. Full variable domain (outside the CDR3, taken from reference TRBV19 and TRBJ2-7): DGGITQSPKYLFRKEGQNVTLSCEQNLNHDAMYWYRQDPGQGLRLIYYSQIVNDFQKGDIAEGYSVSREKKESFPLTVTSAQKNPTAFYLCASSSWDRAHEQYFGPGTRLTVT.

The V call is TRBV24-1, the J call TRBJ1-1, with D uncertain. Germline assignment: CDR1 KGHDR and CDR2 SFDVKD. Trimming took off 4 bases at V and 1 base at J, with 6 bases between the two ends. The CDR3 is made up of 13 amino acids. CDR3 region: CATSDSQNTEAFF. CDR3 bases: TGTGCCACCAGTGACAGCCAGAACACTGAAGCTTTCTTT.

DNA for the CDR3: TGCAGTGCTAGTAGTCAGGGGGCGATGAACACTGAAGCTTTCTTT. This encodes CSASSQGAMNTEAFF. The chain has TRBV20-1 and TRBJ1-1, with TRBD1 matching over 8 bases. This CDR3 comprises 15 residues. Germline-derived CDR1 and CDR2 are DFQATT and SNEGSKA (reference sequence). After removal of 3 bases from V and 0 bases from J, the junction contained 6 bases not matched to a gene.

This clonotype was picked up a small number of times. The CDR3 region is CASSLGGRSEKLFF. The CDR3, as DNA: TGTGCCAGCAGCTTAGGGGGGCGAAGTGAAAAACTGTTTTTT. The V call is TRBV7-2, the J call TRBJ1-4; possibly TRBD1 for D (6 bases). The CDR3 length is 14 residues. V lost 1 base and J lost 7, with 10 bases in between. The germline CDR1 and CDR2 sequences are SGHTA and FQGNSA.

V and J are TRBV5-1 and TRBJ1-2, with D possibly TRBD1 on 5 matching bases. V was cut by 4 bases and J by 0 bases, with 13 bases left in between. CDR3 length: 15 residues. CDR1 and CDR2 from the germline V gene are SGHRS and YFSETQ. The CDR3 loop reads CASSPGSSPNYGYTF. The CDR3, as DNA: TGCGCCAGCAGCCCAGGGTCCAGCCCTAACTATGGCTACACCTTC.

This chain links TRBV25-1 with TRBJ1-1; D gene uncertain. In germline, CDR1 is MGHDK, CDR2 SYGVNS. The CDR3 consists of 13 residues. The V and J ends lost 0 bases and 1 base respectively, with 3 bases between them. The CDR3 region has the DNA TGTGCCAGCAGTGAATATAGGAACACTGAAGCTTTCTTT. Translating it yields CASSEYRNTEAFF.

The rearrangement joins TRBV19 to TRBJ1-5, with 7 nucleotides matching TRBD1. This CDR3 spans 14 amino acids. Germline lookup yields CDR1 LNHDA and CDR2 SQIVND (reference sequence). J gave up 6 bases and V 4 bases, and 6 bases lay outside the gene matches. The CDR3 protein is CASSTQTGSQPQHF. CDR3 DNA sequence: TGTGCCAGTAGTACTCAGACAGGGAGTCAGCCCCAGCATTTT.

The V and J genes are TRBV20-1 and TRBJ1-2; 10 nucleotides match TRBD1. The CDR3 loop spans 16 amino acids. From germline, CDR1 is DFQATT and CDR2 SNEGSKA (reference sequence). The V gene end was trimmed by 1 base and the J gene end by 4 bases; junction bases not matched to a gene: 9. The CDR3 DNA sequence: TGCAGTGCTAGAGTTAGGACAGGGGGTACCGCCTATGGCTACACCTTC. It is translated as CSARVRTGGTAYGYTF.

V and J are TRBV9 and TRBJ1-2, with 9 bases fitting TRBD1. CDR1 is SGDLS and CDR2 is YYNGEE in the germline V gene. This CDR3 contains 14 residues. The ends lost 4 bases at V and 8 bases at J; junction bases unmatched: 9. CDR3 protein: CASSQGTGPQGYTF. The CDR3 bases are TGTGCCAGCAGCCAAGGGACAGGGCCTCAAGGCTACACCTTC.

The chain has TRBV18 and TRBJ1-2, with unresolved D. Germline CDR1 and CDR2: KGHSH and LQKENI. The CDR3 is 13 amino acids. With 5 bases removed from V and 2 bases from J, the gap between germline ends came to 9 bases. The CDR3 reads CASSTDGNYGYTF. The DNA of the CDR3 is TGTGCCAGCTCAACCGACGGAAACTATGGCTACACCTTC.

The chain recombines TRBV11-2 with TRBJ2-1; TRBD2 agrees at 10 bases. The CDR3 spans 16 residues. In germline, CDR1 is SGHAT, CDR2 FQNNGV. V lost 0 bases and J lost 8; bases outside the gene matches: 7. This CDR3 is CASSLDLLAGVDEQFF. DNA of the CDR3: TGTGCCAGCAGCTTAGATCTCCTAGCGGGGGTGGATGAGCAGTTCTTC.

The chain carries TRBV4-2 and TRBJ2-5, with 11 bases matching TRBD2. Germline CDR1 reads LGHNA; CDR2 reads YNFKEQ. V was clipped by 1 base and J by 2 bases; unmatched bases: 3. The CDR3 has 16 amino acids. The CDR3 region is CASSQAGTSGQETQYF. The CDR3 DNA reads as TGTGCCAGCAGCCAAGCAGGGACTAGCGGACAAGAGACCCAGTACTTC.

V usage is TRBV10-3 and J usage is TRBJ2-1; 12 nucleotides line up with TRBD2. V lost 9 bases and J lost 0; bases outside the gene matches: 3. CDR1 and CDR2 (germline): ENHRY, SYGVKD. The CDR3 covers 15 residues. The CDR3 DNA sequence: TGTGCCATGGCGACTAGCGGGGGCTCCTACAATGAGCAGTTCTTC. Residues: CAMATSGGSYNEQFF.

This chain joins TRBV30 and TRBJ1-2; no firm D call. Deletions cut 3 bases from V and 7 bases from J, with 9 bases between. The CDR3 loop spans 11 amino acids. The germline CDR1 and CDR2 sequences are GTSNPN and SVGIG (reference sequence). The CDR3 DNA reads TGTGCCTGGAGGGGAGGGAGTGGCTACACCTTC. Residues: CAWRGGSGYTF.

In DNA, the CDR3 is TGTGCCAGCAGCCAAGATATCGCGTCAGATACGCAGTATTTT. As protein: CASSQDIASDTQYF. The chain recombines TRBV4-2 with TRBJ2-3; no clear D gene. This CDR3 is built from 14 residues. V was shortened by 0 bases and J by 4 bases, with 8 bases between the two germline ends. CDR1 is LGHNA and CDR2 is YNFKEQ in the germline V gene.

DNA of the CDR3: TGTGCCAGCACCCCCGTGGACGGGACCTACGAGCAGTACTTC. It specifies CASTPVDGTYEQYF. The V and J genes are TRBV7-8 and TRBJ2-7; possible D gene TRBD2, 5 bases. With 7 bases removed from V and 2 bases from J, the gap between germline ends came to 15 bases. This CDR3 is built from 14 residues. From germline, CDR1 is SGHVS and CDR2 FQNEAQ.